These 14 T cell receptor beta chains share one sample of origin, sequenced in a study of tumor T cells in aggressive B-cell lymphoma. This table comes from immunoSEQ multiplex PCR, and its TCRdb copy is limited to in-frame clones, with some not included. The repertoire has about 3,500 clones, about 94% of them found once; the top ten carry around 2%. The sample was tumor tissue. These receptor sequences come from an adult with diffuse large B cell lymphoma.

CDR3 in DNA: TGTGCCAGCAGCTTAGGCGGGACGGCCTCCTACAATGAGCAGTTCTTC. The encoded protein is CASSLGGTASYNEQFF. The chain recombines TRBV7-9 with TRBJ2-1; D possibly corresponds to TRBD2 (6 bases). The CDR3 covers 16 residues. CDR1 is SEHNR, CDR2 FQNEAQ, per germline (reference sequence). V was cut by 1 base and J by 0 bases, with 10 bases left in between.

The V gene is TRBV4-2, the J gene TRBJ2-5, with D possibly being TRBD1 (6 bases). Per germline, CDR1 LGHNA and CDR2 YNFKEQ. V was pared by 1 base and J by 4 bases, with 13 bases between. The CDR3 covers 15 residues. As DNA, the CDR3 is TGTGCCAGCAGCCAAGTCAGGGGTCCCACAGAGACCCAGTACTTC. This sequence encodes CASSQVRGPTETQYF.

This sequence joins TRBV5-4 and TRBJ1-2; the D gene is possibly TRBD1 (5 bases). The CDR3 covers 13 residues. V dropped 4 bases and J dropped 2 bases, with 9 bases sitting between them. Germline loops: CDR1 SGHNT, CDR2 YYREEE (reference sequence). The CDR3 here is CASSQAGNYGYTF. The CDR3 bases are TGTGCCAGCAGCCAAGCAGGGAACTATGGCTACACCTTC.

Regarding this clone: Sequence at one end of the junction differs from germline and may be a read error. The V gene is TRBV2, the J gene TRBJ2-3; TRBD2 matches at 12 bases. From germline, CDR1 is SNHLY and CDR2 FYNNEI. This CDR3 contains 16 residues. CDR3 bases: TGTGCCAGCAGCGGGGGACTAGCGGGTAGAACAGATACACAGTATTTT. Its translation: CASSGGLAGRTDTQYF.

This clone showed up just once. In DNA, the CDR3 is TGTGCCAGCAGTTACGACGGATATAGGGAGGTCGGGAACACTGAAGCTTTCTTT. This codes for CASSYDGYREVGNTEAFF. V and J are TRBV6-7 and TRBJ1-1; unclear D gene. TRBV6-7 belongs to the ORF category, with a function that is uncertain. The ends were cut back, 2 bases at V and 1 base at J, with 20 bases in the middle. The CDR3 totals 18 residues.

V and J are TRBV19 and TRBJ1-5; 7 nucleotides match TRBD1. The trim removed 2 bases at V and 4 bases at J, leaving 2 bases unmatched. The length of the CDR3 is 14 residues. Germline CDR1 LNHDA, CDR2 SQIVND (reference sequence). For the CDR3, the DNA is TGTGCCAGTAGTATAACACAGGGGAATCAGCCCCAGCATTTT. Encoded protein: CASSITQGNQPQHF.

The gene calls are TRBV5-1 and TRBJ1-2, with D perhaps TRBD1 (5 bases). Germline assignment: CDR1 SGHRS and CDR2 YFSETQ. Between the trimmed V and J ends, which lost 4 bases and 3 bases, there was a span of 13 bases. This CDR3 is built from 14 residues. The CDR3 DNA reads TGCGCCAGCAGCCCCGAAGACAGAGACTATGGCTACACCTTC. It specifies CASSPEDRDYGYTF.

This sequence joins TRBV6-5 and TRBJ1-4; 8 positions agree with TRBD1. The germline V gene has CDR1 MNHEY and CDR2 SVGAGI. The CDR3 totals 15 residues. J gave up 6 bases and V 2 bases, and 5 bases lay outside the gene matches. The CDR3 DNA sequence: TGTGCCAGCAGTTACACAGGACAGGGTTATGAAAAACTGTTTTTT. Protein product: CASSYTGQGYEKLFF.

CDR3 nucleotide sequence: TGTGCCAGCAGCCCCGGGAGGTTCCTCACAGATACGCAGTATTTT. This translates into CASSPGRFLTDTQYF. The V gene is TRBV7-9, the J gene TRBJ2-3; 7 positions match TRBD2. The CDR3 consists of 15 residues. V dropped 5 bases and J dropped 2; count of bases not matched to a gene: 7. From germline, CDR1 is SEHNR and CDR2 FQNEAQ (reference sequence).

This rearrangement joins TRBV5-5 to TRBJ2-1; 8 bases map to TRBD1. Trimming at V came to 2 bases and at J to 10 bases, leaving 5 bases not matched to a gene. Germline CDR1 and CDR2: SGHKS and YYEKEE (reference sequence). The CDR3 has 13 residues. CDR3 amino acids: CASSLQGVWEQFF. CDR3 nucleotides: TGTGCCAGCAGCTTACAGGGGGTATGGGAGCAGTTCTTC.

This clone was seen only a few times. The chain joins TRBV14 to TRBJ2-3; the D is unclear. This CDR3 is 15 amino acids long. Germline CDR1 is SGHDN and CDR2 is FVKESK. The V end was cut by 6 bases, the J end by 0 bases, with 13 bases between. The CDR3 nucleotides are TGTGCCAGCAGTTCCCTCTTTCCGAGCACAGATACGCAGTATTTT. It yields the protein CASSSLFPSTDTQYF.

The V and J genes are TRBV30 and TRBJ1-1; D is ambiguous. The germline gives CDR1 GTSNPN, CDR2 SVGIG (reference sequence). Trimming shortened V by 1 base and J by 8 bases, and 11 bases separated the two germline ends. CDR3 length equals 12 residues. This CDR3 reads CAWSDPPGEAFF. The CDR3 bases are TGTGCCTGGAGTGATCCCCCAGGAGAAGCTTTCTTT.

The chain is built from TRBV27 and TRBJ2-2; 7 nucleotides align to TRBD2. Trimming at V came to 4 bases and at J to 7 bases, leaving 6 bases not matched to a gene. This CDR3 spans 14 amino acids. CDR1 and CDR2 from the germline V gene are MNHEY and SMNVEV (reference sequence). Here the CDR3 DNA reads TGTGCCAGCAGTTCGAGCGGGACTGTCGGGGAGCTGTTTTTT. Translated, it gives CASSSSGTVGELFF.

The chain carries TRBV11-2 and TRBJ2-2; 7 positions agree with TRBD1. This CDR3 has 14 amino acids. The germline gives CDR1 SGHAT, CDR2 FQNNGV. The V gene end was trimmed by 1 base and the J gene end by 6 bases; junction bases not matched to a gene: 2. CDR3 in amino acids: CASSLGQGAGELFF. Here the CDR3 DNA reads TGTGCCAGCAGCTTAGGTCAGGGGGCCGGGGAGCTGTTTTTT. The full variable domain, in which reference TRBV11-2 and TRBJ2-2 provide the parts outside the CDR3, is EAGVAQSPRYKIIEKRQSVAFWCNPISGHATLYWYQQILGQGPKLLIQFQNNGVVDDSQLPKDRFSAERLKGVDSTLKIQPAKLEDSAVYLCASSLGQGAGELFFGEGSRLTVL.